The 10 T cell receptor beta chains given below trace back to one sample, sequenced in a study of OX40 agonist ivuxolimab in advanced cancers. Generated by immunoSEQ multiplex PCR, the TCRdb table keeps only in-frame clones and is missing some. The table lists some 150,000 clones, 90% of them singletons. The specimen was CD4+ or CD8+ T cells sorted from blood, collected in a trial of the OX40 agonist ivuxolimab. These receptors all stem from an adult with an advanced solid tumor such as melanoma, head and neck, liver or kidney cancer.

The chain joins TRBV5-1 to TRBJ2-5; 7 nucleotides agree with TRBD1. With the DNA end fitting TRBJ2-7 better, the J assignment may be wrong. This CDR3 has 14 residues. Per germline, CDR1 SGHRS and CDR2 YFSETQ. The CDR3 is CASSLTQGSYEQYF. The CDR3 coding sequence is TGCGCCAGCAGCTTGACACAGGGGTCCTACGAGCAGTACTTC.

The chain recombines TRBV5-4 with TRBJ2-2, with TRBD2 matching 8 bases. J lost 4 bases, V lost 4 bases, and 6 bases had no gene match. From germline, CDR1 is SGHNT and CDR2 YYREEE (reference sequence). This CDR3 contains 15 residues. CDR3 in DNA: TGTGCCAGCAGCCGAGGTACTAGCGGCACCGGGGAGCTGTTTTTT. Its translation: CASSRGTSGTGELFF.

The J gene is TRBJ1-3, the V gene TRBV9; no reliable D call. Germline CDR1 reads SGDLS; CDR2 reads YYNGEE. The CDR3 consists of 13 residues. Trimming removed 10 bases at V and 0 bases at J, with 11 bases between. The CDR3 DNA sequence: TGTGCCTCCGGACGGAGCTCTGGAAACACCATATATTTT. Encoded protein: CASGRSSGNTIYF.

CDR3: CASSLQRGQGETQYF. In DNA, the CDR3 is TGTGCCAGCAGCTTACAACGCGGGCAAGGAGAGACCCAGTACTTC. V usage is TRBV7-3 and J usage is TRBJ2-5; TRBD2 might be the D (5 bases). The CDR3 has 15 residues. The V end was cut by 2 bases, the J end by 4 bases, with 14 bases between. Germline CDR1 SGHTA, CDR2 FQGTGA.

V and J are TRBV5-1 and TRBJ2-1, with 9 nucleotides matching TRBD2. The ends lost 4 bases at V and 10 bases at J; junction bases unmatched: 12. Looked up from germline, CDR1 is SGHRS and CDR2 is YFSETQ. The CDR3 has 15 residues. The CDR3 DNA reads TGCGCCAGCAGCCCTCCGGGACTAGCAGGGCGCGAGCAGTTCTTC. Residues: CASSPPGLAGREQFF. Full variable domain (outside the CDR3, taken from reference TRBV5-1 and TRBJ2-1): KAGVTQTPRYLIKTRGQQVTLSCSPISGHRSVSWYQQTPGQGLQFLFEYFSETQRNKGNFPGRFSGRQFSNSRSEMNVSTLELGDSALYLCASSPPGLAGREQFFGPGTRLTVL.

The genes are TRBV2 and TRBJ1-1; TRBD1 matches at 7 bases. The V gene end was trimmed by 7 bases and the J gene end by 1 base; junction bases not matched to a gene: 6. This CDR3 has 14 amino acids. CDR1 is SNHLY, CDR2 FYNNEI, per germline. The CDR3 sequence: CASTYRGGNTEAFF. As DNA, the CDR3 is TGTGCCAGCACGTACAGGGGAGGGAACACTGAAGCTTTCTTT. The entire variable domain, with the rest obtained from reference TRBV2 and TRBJ1-1, is as follows: EPEVTQTPSHQVTQMGQEVILRCVPISNHLYFYWYRQILGQKVEFLVSFYNNEISEKSEIFDDQFSVERPDGSNFTLKIRSTKLEDSAMYFCASTYRGGNTEAFFGQGTRLTVV.

The rearrangement joins TRBV6-6 to TRBJ1-2; D gene uncertain. Germline V gene lookup returns CDR1 MNHNY and CDR2 SVGAGI (reference sequence). The V and J ends lost 8 bases and 5 bases respectively, with 18 bases between them. CDR3 length equals 14 residues. CDR3 nucleotide sequence: TGTGCCAGCGGGTCAGGCGGATCCCTTTATGGCTACACCTTC. Protein sequence: CASGSGGSLYGYTF.

The chain has TRBV28 and TRBJ2-7; D may be TRBD1 or TRBD2 (6 bases each). V lost 2 bases, J lost 6 bases, and 14 bases lay in between. The CDR3 runs to 14 residues. Germline-derived CDR1 and CDR2 are MDHEN and SYDVKM. In DNA form, the CDR3 reads TGTGCCAGCAGTTTAAGGGGGGAGAATACCGAGCAGTACTTC. This encodes CASSLRGENTEQYF.

The chain is built from TRBV7-3 and TRBJ1-5; D remains ambiguous. CDR1 SGHTA and CDR2 FQGTGA come from the germline V gene. The V and J ends lost 2 bases and 4 bases respectively, with 6 bases between them. The CDR3 loop spans 13 amino acids. CDR3 DNA sequence: TGTGCCAGCAGCTTAGATGAAAATCAGCCCCAGCATTTT. Protein: CASSLDENQPQHF.

The chain employs TRBV23-1 and TRBJ2-1; possibly TRBD1 for D (6 bases). Being an ORF, TRBV23-1 has a function that is uncertain. This CDR3 is built from 15 residues. Trimming took off 3 bases at V and 5 bases at J, with 14 bases between the two ends. Here the CDR3 reads CASSQRTVENNEQFF. The CDR3 DNA reads as TGCGCCAGCAGTCAGAGGACAGTGGAGAACAATGAGCAGTTCTTC.